The 8 T cell receptor beta chains given below trace back to one sample, sequenced in a study of blood T cell repertoires in COVID-19. Generated by immunoSEQ multiplex PCR, the TCRdb table keeps only in-frame clones and is missing some. Here the sample spans about 200,000 clones, 85% being singletons. Sequencing was carried out using peripheral blood. The receptors were sampled from a man between 60 and 75 years old with COVID-19, enrolled during active disease.

The gene calls are TRBV7-9 and TRBJ1-3; 8 bases map to TRBD1. The CDR3 spans 16 residues. The J segment lost 2 bases and the V segment lost 0 bases, leaving 3 bases of the junction unmatched. Germline CDR1 is SEHNR and CDR2 is FQNEAQ (reference sequence). CDR3 loop: CASSLASTGAGNTIYF. CDR3 bases: TGTGCCAGCAGCTTAGCCTCGACAGGGGCTGGAAACACCATATATTTT.

The genes are TRBV7-9 and TRBJ1-2; TRBD1 matches 8 bases. The CDR3 is 13 residues long. V shed 5 bases and J 7 bases; nucleotides not matched to a gene: 6. Germline values: CDR1 SEHNR, CDR2 FQNEAQ (reference sequence). DNA of the CDR3: TGTGCCAGCAGCCCTTCAGGGGGCTCTGGCTACACCTTC. Amino acid sequence: CASSPSGGSGYTF.

The chain combines TRBV7-2 with TRBJ2-2, with D hard to call. The CDR3 loop spans 15 amino acids. V lost 5 bases and J lost 1, with 11 bases in between. CDR1 is SGHTA, CDR2 FQGNSA, per germline. The CDR3 region is CASSPTRGNTGELFF. CDR3 in DNA: TGTGCCAGCAGCCCTACACGAGGGAACACCGGGGAGCTGTTTTTT.

The chain couples TRBV6-6 to TRBJ1-1, with D maybe TRBD1 (5 bases). CDR1 and CDR2 (germline): MNHNY, SVGAGI (reference sequence). CDR3 length: 14 residues. V was clipped by 2 bases and J by 0 bases, with 7 bases between them. The chain's CDR3 is CASSYDSMNTEAFF. The CDR3, as DNA: TGTGCCAGCAGTTACGACAGCATGAACACTGAAGCTTTCTTT.

The rearrangement uses TRBV14 and TRBJ1-2; the D gene is possibly TRBD1 (5 bases). Per the germline V gene, CDR1 is SGHDN and CDR2 is FVKESK. The germline V and J ends were trimmed by 4 bases and 8 bases, with 14 bases remaining between them. This CDR3 has 13 amino acids. CDR3 nucleotides: TGTGCCAGCAGCCTCCAAGGGGCAGTCGGCTACACCTTC. Translating it yields CASSLQGAVGYTF.

The chain couples TRBV2 to TRBJ1-5, with TRBD1 as a possible D gene (6 bases). The length of the CDR3 is 13 residues. CDR1 is SNHLY and CDR2 is FYNNEI in the germline V gene. Trimming left V 4 bases short and J 7 bases short, with 11 bases between. In DNA form, the CDR3 reads TGTGCCAGCAGTGGCTGGGGGCCGCAGCCCCAGCATTTT. Its protein is CASSGWGPQPQHF.

The chain is built from TRBV14 and TRBJ1-1, with D maybe TRBD1 (5 bases). The CDR3 is 11 residues long. V shed 6 bases and J shed 7 bases, with 9 bases lying between them. Germline V CDR1 and CDR2: SGHDN, FVKESK. CDR3 protein: CASRRGLEAFF. In nucleotides, the CDR3 is TGTGCCAGCAGGAGGGGACTTGAAGCTTTCTTT.

The rearrangement links TRBV6-6 to TRBJ1-5; 8 bases fit TRBD1. CDR3 length: 15 amino acids. The germline CDR1 and CDR2 sequences are MNHNY and SVGAGI (reference sequence). Trimming cost V 6 bases and J 0 bases; bases outside gene matches: 4. CDR3 sequence reads: CASRTGTGSNQPQHF. In DNA, the CDR3 is TGTGCCAGCAGAACCGGGACAGGTAGCAATCAGCCCCAGCATTTT.